This T cell receptor (beta chain) was documented in a study of blood T cells in healthy people across ages. Study-level points and caveats: Investigators treated diversity estimates from one million T cells as underestimates.

In regard to this clonotype: Its antigen is still unknown.

Healthy Caucasian individuals from Russia aged about 6 to 95 were enrolled as donors. Approximately 9.1 milliliters was the volume of peripheral blood drawn from each donor. For the second PCR, which ran for about 7 to 11 cycles, a sample-barcoded 5' primer and a J-beta primer mix were used. Each cDNA molecule, via a template-switch adaptor with 12 random nucleotides, was tagged. TCRdb itself ran the 5' RACE reads through MiXCR, one entry per CDR3 protein. Seen here are about 780,000 distinct CDR3 sequences, 35% to 60% observed once, and the top ten hold 15% to 20%. Germline V CDR1 and CDR2: SQVTM, ANQGSEA. The CDR3 contains 13 residues. With 4 bases removed from V and 0 bases from J, the gap between germline ends came to 10 bases.

Sequencing used blood. The chain carries TRBV29-1 and TRBJ2-7; D remains unclear. The clonotype originates from a man older than 75 in good health. CDR3 in DNA: TGCAGCGTTGTTAGACCAAGCTCCTACGAGCAGTACTTC. Its translation is CSVVRPSSYEQYF.